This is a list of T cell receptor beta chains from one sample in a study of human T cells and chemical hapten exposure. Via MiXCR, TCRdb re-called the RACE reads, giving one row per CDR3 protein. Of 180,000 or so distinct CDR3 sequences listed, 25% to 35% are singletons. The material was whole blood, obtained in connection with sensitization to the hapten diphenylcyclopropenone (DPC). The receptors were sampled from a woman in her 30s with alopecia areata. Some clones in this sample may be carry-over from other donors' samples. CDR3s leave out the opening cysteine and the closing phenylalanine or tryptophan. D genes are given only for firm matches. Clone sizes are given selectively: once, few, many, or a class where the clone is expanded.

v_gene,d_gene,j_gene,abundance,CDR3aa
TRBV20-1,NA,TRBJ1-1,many,SAANTEAF
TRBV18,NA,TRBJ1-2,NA,ASSPLEGQGYT
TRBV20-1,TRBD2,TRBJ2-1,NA,SALAGGSSYNEQF
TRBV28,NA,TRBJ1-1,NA,ASQTRGNTEAF
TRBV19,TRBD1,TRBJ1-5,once,ASSDTGEQPQH
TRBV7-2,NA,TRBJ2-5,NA,ASSLSRIQETQY
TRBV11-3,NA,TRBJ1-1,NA,ASSPPGFGSKAF
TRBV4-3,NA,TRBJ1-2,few,ASSQDLTARGYT
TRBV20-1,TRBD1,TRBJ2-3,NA,SARWQGAADTQY
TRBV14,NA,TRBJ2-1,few,ASSQARGYNEQF
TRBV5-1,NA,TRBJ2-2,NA,ASSLAVGGVFNTGELF
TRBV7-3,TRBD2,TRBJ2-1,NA,ASSPPSGGSYNEQF
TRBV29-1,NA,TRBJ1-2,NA,SVEGYGLRYT
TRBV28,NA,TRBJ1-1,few,ASRGNTEAF
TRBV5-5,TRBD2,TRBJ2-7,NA,ASSSGTSGIPEQY
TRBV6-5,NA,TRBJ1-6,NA,ATGRARQYYNSPLH
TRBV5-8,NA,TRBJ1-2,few,ASSLRADSAPAEGYT
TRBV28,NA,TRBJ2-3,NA,ASSLFGQHWRTDTQY
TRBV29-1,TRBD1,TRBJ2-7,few,SAGTVPYEQY
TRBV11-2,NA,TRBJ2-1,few,ASSLGGRGASYNEQF
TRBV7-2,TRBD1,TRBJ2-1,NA,ASSTGQVKDNEQF
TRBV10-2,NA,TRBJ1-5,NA,ASRAGIWANQPQH
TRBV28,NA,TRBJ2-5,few,ASSRGQQTQY
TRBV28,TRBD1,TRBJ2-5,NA,ASSHRDSLETQY